This T cell receptor (beta chain) came from a study of blood T cell repertoires in COVID-19. At the level of the study: The samples span acute and convalescent COVID-19 from the United States, Italy and Spain.

TCRdb keeps only in-frame clones here, not all; method: immunoSEQ multiplex PCR. The table has about 250,000 clones, 88% seen once. The germline gives CDR1 SGDLS, CDR2 YYNGEE. Trimming pared 0 bases from V and 11 bases from J, leaving 14 bases between. CDR3 length: 14 residues. The material sequenced was peripheral blood. The TCR sequence derives from a man at least 80 years old with acute or convalescent COVID-19. The V gene is TRBV9, the J gene TRBJ2-2; weak D call: TRBD2 (6 bases). The CDR3 DNA reads as TGTGCCAGCAGCGTAGCGCGGTCGGGACTTGAGCTGTTTTTT. It specifies CASSVARSGLELFF.